This section outlines one T cell receptor (beta chain) sequence together with its context. Its antigen remains unidentified. A read error may account for a junction end that differs from germline. A second PCR of about 7 to 12 cycles used a sample-barcoded 5' primer and a J-beta primer mix. Unique molecular identifiers of 12 random nucleotides labeled each cDNA. TCRdb itself ran the 5' RACE reads through MiXCR, one entry per CDR3 protein. The sample holds a few hundred thousand distinct CDR3 sequences, around 30% seen once. These data come from a study of blood T cells in healthy people across ages. Germline CDR1 MDHEN, CDR2 SYDVKM. The CDR3 runs to 19 residues. Study-level findings and limits: Estimates of total diversity, which came from one million sequenced T cells, were considered to be underestimates.

This TCR was sampled from an older woman in good health. The chain recombines TRBV28 with TRBJ1-5; 11 bases line up with TRBD1. Material for sequencing was blood. The chain's CDR3 is CACSPHPYSGTGGNQPQHF. CDR3 in DNA: TGTGCCTGCAGTCCCCATCCGTACTCCGGGACAGGGGGTAATCAGCCCCAGCATTTT.